Listed below are T cell receptor beta chains from one sample, sequenced in a study of follicular helper T cells after annual influenza vaccination. Clones were read by immunoSEQ multiplex PCR, and TCRdb kept only the in-frame ones, dropping some. This table holds some 10,000 clones, approximately 81% found once. This specimen consisted of CXCR5+ CD38- circulating T follicular helper cells from blood, obtained on the day of influenza vaccination. These receptor sequences come from an adult who received the influenza vaccine. The CDR3 runs from the conserved cysteine through the conserved F or W. The order of the fields is V gene, clone size, J gene, D gene, CDR3 protein, CDR3 DNA. The D gene is left open where the match is weak. The size entry is marked missing in some rows and otherwise reads once, few, many or a size class.

v_gene: TRBV19; abundance: -; j_gene: TRBJ1-4; d_gene: -; CDR3aa: CASSPGGNEKLFF; CDR3nt: TGTGCCAGTTCACCCGGGGGTAATGAAAAACTGTTTTTT
v_gene: TRBV14; abundance: -; j_gene: TRBJ2-5; d_gene: TRBD2; CDR3aa: CASSPGGGTETQYF; CDR3nt: TGTGCCAGCAGCCCCGGCGGGGGTACCGAGACCCAGTACTTC
v_gene: TRBV4-2; abundance: -; j_gene: TRBJ2-3; d_gene: TRBD2; CDR3aa: CASSQEFDGGVLTDTQYF; CDR3nt: TGTGCCAGCAGCCAAGAGTTCGACGGGGGGGTCCTCACAGATACGCAGTATTTT
v_gene: TRBV6-1; abundance: -; j_gene: TRBJ2-7; d_gene: TRBD1; CDR3aa: CASSDPRTGLGYEQYF; CDR3nt: TGTGCCAGCAGTGACCCTCGGACAGGGTTGGGGTACGAGCAGTACTTC
v_gene: TRBV14; abundance: once; j_gene: TRBJ2-1; d_gene: -; CDR3aa: CASKNSPYDEQFF; CDR3nt: TGTGCCAGCAAGAACAGCCCTTACGATGAGCAGTTCTTC
v_gene: TRBV28; abundance: -; j_gene: TRBJ1-5; d_gene: -; CDR3aa: CASSGSLRPQHF; CDR3nt: TGTGCCAGCAGCGGGAGTCTGCGGCCCCAGCATTTT
v_gene: TRBV28; abundance: -; j_gene: TRBJ2-1; d_gene: TRBD2; CDR3aa: CASSPSSGRMYNEQFF; CDR3nt: TGTGCCAGCAGCCCTTCTAGCGGGAGAATGTACAATGAGCAGTTCTTC
v_gene: TRBV19; abundance: -; j_gene: TRBJ2-3; d_gene: TRBD2; CDR3aa: CASSRGSGSGDTQYF; CDR3nt: TGTGCCAGTAGTAGGGGTAGCGGGAGTGGTGATACGCAGTATTTT
v_gene: TRBV2; abundance: few; j_gene: TRBJ1-2; d_gene: TRBD1; CDR3aa: CASTRGTGSPGYTF; CDR3nt: TGTGCCAGCACCAGAGGGACAGGGAGTCCTGGCTACACCTTC
v_gene: TRBV7-8; abundance: -; j_gene: TRBJ2-7; d_gene: -; CDR3aa: CASSPGVAYEQYF; CDR3nt: TGTGCCAGCAGCCCAGGGGTAGCGTACGAGCAGTACTTC
v_gene: TRBV5-1; abundance: -; j_gene: TRBJ1-1; d_gene: -; CDR3aa: CASSLNGRTEAFF; CDR3nt: TGCGCCAGCAGCTTGAACGGGAGAACTGAAGCTTTCTTT
v_gene: TRBV6-1; abundance: once; j_gene: TRBJ2-1; d_gene: -; CDR3aa: CASTPRGYNEQFF; CDR3nt: TGTGCCAGCACCCCGCGAGGATACAATGAGCAGTTCTTC
v_gene: TRBV5-8; abundance: -; j_gene: TRBJ1-2; d_gene: -; CDR3aa: CASSLGAAGPYGYTF; CDR3nt: TGTGCCAGCAGCCTAGGTGCTGCCGGGCCCTATGGCTACACCTTC
v_gene: TRBV28; abundance: -; j_gene: TRBJ2-2; d_gene: -; CDR3aa: CASSLDNRPTGELFF; CDR3nt: TGTGCCAGCAGTTTGGATAACAGGCCCACCGGGGAGCTGTTTTTT
v_gene: TRBV6-5; abundance: -; j_gene: TRBJ1-1; d_gene: TRBD1; CDR3aa: CASTGQLNTEAFF; CDR3nt: TGTGCCAGTACGGGACAGCTGAACACTGAAGCTTTCTTT
v_gene: TRBV14; abundance: -; j_gene: TRBJ2-3; d_gene: -; CDR3aa: CASSPTRRGTDTQYF; CDR3nt: TGTGCCAGCAGCCCCACCCGCCGAGGCACAGATACGCAGTATTTT
v_gene: TRBV11-2; abundance: -; j_gene: TRBJ2-7; d_gene: -; CDR3aa: CASSLAETTYEQYF; CDR3nt: TGTGCCAGCAGCTTAGCTGAGACTACATACGAGCAGTACTTC
v_gene: TRBV7-9; abundance: -; j_gene: TRBJ2-4; d_gene: -; CDR3aa: CASSLRGTDIQYF; CDR3nt: TGTGCCAGCAGCTTACGGGGAACGGACATTCAGTACTTC
v_gene: TRBV7-2; abundance: -; j_gene: TRBJ1-4; d_gene: -; CDR3aa: CASSLGLTATNEKLFF; CDR3nt: TGTGCCAGCAGCTTGGGACTCACTGCAACTAATGAAAAACTGTTTTTT
v_gene: TRBV18; abundance: -; j_gene: TRBJ2-2; d_gene: -; CDR3aa: CASSPSDSGELFF; CDR3nt: TGTGCCAGCTCGCCGTCGGATTCCGGGGAGCTGTTTTTT
v_gene: TRBV5-1; abundance: -; j_gene: TRBJ2-7; d_gene: -; CDR3aa: CASSLGVASSQGEQYF; CDR3nt: TGCGCCAGCAGCTTGGGTGTGGCTAGCTCCCAGGGTGAGCAGTACTTC
v_gene: TRBV19; abundance: -; j_gene: TRBJ1-5; d_gene: TRBD1; CDR3aa: CASSTPGQGTQPQHF; CDR3nt: TGTGCCAGTAGTACACCGGGACAGGGGACCCAGCCCCAGCATTTT
v_gene: TRBV15; abundance: -; j_gene: TRBJ1-1; d_gene: -; CDR3aa: CATSKRDTVLAFF; CDR3nt: TGTGCCACCAGCAAACGGGACACGGTTTTAGCTTTCTTT
v_gene: TRBV30; abundance: -; j_gene: TRBJ1-4; d_gene: -; CDR3aa: CAWSGGLRTNEKLFF; CDR3nt: TGTGCCTGGAGTGGAGGGTTGCGTACTAATGAAAAACTGTTTTTT
v_gene: TRBV6-1; abundance: -; j_gene: TRBJ1-2; d_gene: -; CDR3aa: CASISARAYGYTF; CDR3nt: TGTGCCAGCATCTCCGCCAGGGCCTATGGCTACACCTTC
v_gene: TRBV11-2; abundance: few; j_gene: TRBJ2-7; d_gene: -; CDR3aa: CASSLSQGKNEQYF; CDR3nt: TGTGCCAGCAGCTTAAGCCAGGGTAAGAACGAGCAGTACTTC
v_gene: TRBV11-2; abundance: -; j_gene: TRBJ2-2; d_gene: TRBD1; CDR3aa: CASSPILGQGGTGELFF; CDR3nt: TGTGCCAGCAGCCCTATTTTGGGACAGGGGGGAACCGGGGAGCTGTTTTTT
v_gene: TRBV28; abundance: -; j_gene: TRBJ1-2; d_gene: TRBD1; CDR3aa: CASSPRTGRHTF; CDR3nt: TGTGCCAGCAGTCCCAGGACAGGGAGACACACCTTC
v_gene: TRBV28; abundance: -; j_gene: TRBJ1-4; d_gene: -; CDR3aa: CASSFASGNVNEKLFF; CDR3nt: TGTGCCAGCAGTTTTGCTTCAGGGAATGTAAATGAAAAACTGTTTTTT
v_gene: TRBV29-1; abundance: -; j_gene: TRBJ2-5; d_gene: TRBD2; CDR3aa: CSVRQRGGRETQYF; CDR3nt: TGCAGCGTCCGCCAGCGGGGGGGGAGAGAGACCCAGTACTTC
v_gene: TRBV5-5; abundance: -; j_gene: TRBJ2-3; d_gene: -; CDR3aa: CASSLADGCPYF; CDR3nt: TGTGCCAGCAGCTTGGCCGACGGTTGCCCGTATTTT
v_gene: TRBV28; abundance: -; j_gene: TRBJ1-4; d_gene: -; CDR3aa: CASSLTSGETNEKLFF; CDR3nt: TGTGCCAGCAGTTTAACATCCGGCGAAACTAATGAAAAACTGTTTTTT
v_gene: TRBV28; abundance: -; j_gene: TRBJ1-5; d_gene: -; CDR3aa: CASMEGNGNQPQHF; CDR3nt: TGTGCCAGCATGGAGGGGAATGGCAATCAGCCCCAGCATTTT
v_gene: TRBV21-1; abundance: -; j_gene: TRBJ1-5; d_gene: -; CDR3aa: CASSKGGPGDRRGVSNQPQHF; CDR3nt: TGTGCCAGCAGCAAAGGTGGGCCTGGGGACAGGCGGGGGGTGAGCAATCAGCCCCAGCATTTT
v_gene: TRBV15; abundance: few; j_gene: TRBJ1-5; d_gene: -; CDR3aa: CATTEGLYGQPQHF; CDR3nt: TGTGCCACCACAGAGGGGCTTTACGGCCAGCCCCAGCATTTT
v_gene: TRBV7-9; abundance: -; j_gene: TRBJ1-3; d_gene: -; CDR3aa: CASSSRGVGQPANTIYF; CDR3nt: TGTGCCAGCAGCTCAAGAGGGGTCGGGCAACCGGCAAACACCATATATTTT
v_gene: TRBV20-1; abundance: few; j_gene: TRBJ1-2; d_gene: -; CDR3aa: CSAVVGRGYTF; CDR3nt: TGCAGTGCCGTGGTTGGTAGAGGCTACACCTTC
v_gene: TRBV7-2; abundance: -; j_gene: TRBJ2-3; d_gene: -; CDR3aa: CASSSYLDTDTQYF; CDR3nt: TGTGCCAGCAGCTCGTATTTAGACACAGATACGCAGTATTTT
v_gene: TRBV30; abundance: -; j_gene: TRBJ1-2; d_gene: -; CDR3aa: CAWKQASYGYTF; CDR3nt: TGTGCCTGGAAGCAGGCGAGCTATGGCTACACCTTC
v_gene: TRBV6-5; abundance: -; j_gene: TRBJ1-2; d_gene: -; CDR3aa: CASSYAENYGYTF; CDR3nt: TGTGCCAGCAGTTACGCTGAGAACTATGGCTACACCTTC
v_gene: TRBV5-4; abundance: once; j_gene: TRBJ2-3; d_gene: -; CDR3aa: CASSLGLGATQYF; CDR3nt: TGTGCCAGCAGCTTGGGTCTAGGGGCTACGCAGTATTTT
v_gene: TRBV6-5; abundance: few; j_gene: TRBJ1-6; d_gene: -; CDR3aa: CASSPHRENSPLHF; CDR3nt: TGTGCCAGCAGCCCCCACAGGGAGAATTCACCCCTCCACTTT
v_gene: TRBV28; abundance: -; j_gene: TRBJ1-5; d_gene: -; CDR3aa: CASSPPGQNQPQHF; CDR3nt: TGTGCCAGCAGTCCACCGGGACAAAATCAGCCCCAGCATTTT
v_gene: TRBV6-6; abundance: -; j_gene: TRBJ2-3; d_gene: TRBD2; CDR3aa: CASSSSLAGSTDTQYF; CDR3nt: TGTGCCAGCAGTTCTTCACTAGCGGGTAGCACAGATACGCAGTATTTT
v_gene: TRBV5-1; abundance: once; j_gene: TRBJ1-3; d_gene: TRBD1; CDR3aa: CASSLAGTDSGNTIYF; CDR3nt: TGCGCCAGCAGCTTGGCTGGGACAGACTCTGGAAACACCATATATTTT
v_gene: TRBV7-3; abundance: -; j_gene: TRBJ2-2; d_gene: -; CDR3aa: CASSLNVPQNTGELFF; CDR3nt: TGTGCCAGCAGCTTAAACGTCCCACAGAACACCGGGGAGCTGTTTTTT
v_gene: TRBV9; abundance: -; j_gene: TRBJ1-2; d_gene: TRBD1; CDR3aa: CASSQQQGAHGYTF; CDR3nt: TGTGCCAGCAGCCAACAACAGGGGGCGCATGGCTACACCTTC
v_gene: TRBV18; abundance: -; j_gene: TRBJ2-1; d_gene: TRBD2; CDR3aa: CASSPLAGQGQFF; CDR3nt: TGTGCCAGCTCACCGTTAGCGGGGCAGGGGCAGTTCTTC
v_gene: TRBV28; abundance: -; j_gene: TRBJ1-5; d_gene: TRBD1; CDR3aa: CASSPALTGGRSNQPQHF; CDR3nt: TGTGCCAGCAGTCCAGCCTTGACAGGGGGTCGGAGCAATCAGCCCCAGCATTTT
v_gene: TRBV15; abundance: -; j_gene: TRBJ1-2; d_gene: -; CDR3aa: CATSRDRDYGYTF; CDR3nt: TGTGCCACCAGCAGAGATCGAGATTATGGCTACACCTTC
v_gene: TRBV4-2; abundance: -; j_gene: TRBJ1-4; d_gene: -; CDR3aa: CASSLQRSNEKLFF; CDR3nt: TGTGCCAGCAGCTTACAGCGGTCTAATGAAAAACTGTTTTTT
v_gene: TRBV19; abundance: -; j_gene: TRBJ2-5; d_gene: -; CDR3aa: CASSFPQGGQETQYF; CDR3nt: TGTGCCAGTAGTTTTCCCCAGGGAGGCCAAGAGACCCAGTACTTC
v_gene: TRBV5-1; abundance: -; j_gene: TRBJ1-2; d_gene: TRBD1; CDR3aa: CASSYNPGQTNYGYTF; CDR3nt: TGCGCCAGCAGCTATAACCCGGGACAGACTAACTATGGCTACACCTTC
v_gene: TRBV5-6; abundance: -; j_gene: TRBJ2-3; d_gene: TRBD2; CDR3aa: CASSLGGGLAGRPDTQYF; CDR3nt: TGTGCCAGCAGCTTGGGGGGAGGACTAGCGGGACGTCCCGATACGCAGTATTTT
v_gene: TRBV1; abundance: -; j_gene: TRBJ2-7; d_gene: -; CDR3aa: CTSSLDSSTPNYEQYF; CDR3nt: TGCACCAGCAGCCTCGACTCCTCAACCCCCAACTACGAGCAGTACTTC